This T cell receptor beta chain is from a study of graft-versus-host responses after intestinal transplantation. Remarks on this clone: Its antigen is not identified.

The V end lost 2 bases, the J end lost 3 bases, and 17 bases lay between the germline ends. Germline CDR1 is SGHAT and CDR2 is FQNNGV. This CDR3 contains 16 residues. TCRdb's table, derived via immunoSEQ multiplex PCR, lists solely in-frame clones and lacks some. The sample includes about 83,000 clones, about 88% of them seen just once. Regarding the study as a whole: Ileal or blood samples showed some GvH clones first, and such clones were also found in recipient marrow.

The material sequenced was unstimulated CD4+ T cells sorted from spleen or lymph node cells, taken before intestinal transplant. This chain uses TRBV11-2 with TRBJ2-7, with a possible D match to TRBD1 (6 bases). The clonotype originates from a human donor who received an intestinal transplant. The CDR3 coding sequence is TGTGCCAGCAGCTTATGGATTCCGGACAGCTACTACGAGCAGTACTTC. It translates to CASSLWIPDSYYEQYF.